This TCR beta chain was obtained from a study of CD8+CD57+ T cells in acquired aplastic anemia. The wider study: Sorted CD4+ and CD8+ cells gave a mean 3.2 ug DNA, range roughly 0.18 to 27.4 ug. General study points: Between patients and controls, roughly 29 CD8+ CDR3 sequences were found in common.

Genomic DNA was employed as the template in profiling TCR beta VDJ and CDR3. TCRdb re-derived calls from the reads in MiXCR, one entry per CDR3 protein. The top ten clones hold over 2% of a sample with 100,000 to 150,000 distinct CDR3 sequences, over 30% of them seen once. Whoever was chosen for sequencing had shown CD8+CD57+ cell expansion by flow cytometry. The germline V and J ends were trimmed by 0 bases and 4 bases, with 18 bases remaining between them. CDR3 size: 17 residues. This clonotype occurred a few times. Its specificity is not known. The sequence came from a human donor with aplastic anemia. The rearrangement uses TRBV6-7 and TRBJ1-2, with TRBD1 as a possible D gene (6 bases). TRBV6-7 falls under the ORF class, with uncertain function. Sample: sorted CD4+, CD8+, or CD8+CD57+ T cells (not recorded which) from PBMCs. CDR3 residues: CASSYSSTPGQFYGYTF. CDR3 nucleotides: TGTGCCAGCAGTTACTCGAGTACTCCCGGACAGTTCTATGGCTACACCTTC.